The entry below describes one TCR beta chain. This clonotype was observed a handful of times. The clone's antigen remains unknown. No qualities accompany the bases; no much larger clone lies one base away. These data belong to a study of response to subunit inactivated influenza vaccine (dated by TCRdb to the late 2010s). Turning to the overall study: Deep quantitative profiling of the T cell receptor repertoire was used in the study to follow responses to a trivalent subunit inactivated influenza vaccine.

Beyond this particular receptor, the publication reports: The authors proposed that each seasonal influenza vaccination may bring in only a limited number of new T cells.

Preparation of the library involved RT-PCR. Sequencing instrument: Illumina HiSeq 2500. TCRdb passed the public sequencing reads through fastp at Q25 and MiXCR, retaining productive beta sequences. Each CDR3 protein appears once, grouped with its most common genes and DNA. For this sample the table gives roughly 620,000 distinct CDR3 sequences, of which roughly 12% were detected only once. Of the sample, approximately 11% is held by the ten largest clones. Reading from cysteine to phenylalanine, the CDR3 counts 12 amino acids. Only the CDR3 DNA is retained, 36 bases long and in frame from the first base. As encoded in the germline V gene, CDR1 is SQVTM while CDR2 is ANQGSEA. Trimming takes 6 bases from V and 3 bases from J, and the germline ends sit 11 bases apart. These data were also filed under a second study, of T cells expressing NK-cell markers. As noted in the second study: 5'RACE template switching, by which a universal primer site and unique molecular identifiers were added, was used to make TCR beta cDNA libraries. In sorted CD3+CD56+NKG2C+, CD3+CD56+NKG2C- and CD3+CD56-NKG2C+ T-cell subsets from about 8 donors, TCR beta-chain repertoires were profiled. Of the eight sequenced donors, seven were found to be HCMV-seropositive and one was found to be HCMV-seronegative. To restrict sorting to alphabetaTCR-expressing T cells, an anti-gammadeltaTCR antibody was added in several experiments. In several donors, the dominant CD3+CD56+NKG2C+ clonotypes were found to rank among the top 10 CD8+ clonotypes and to make up about 1.0-7.5% of CD8+ T cells. Those dominant clonotypes were again the most abundant among CD3+CD56-NKG2C+ cells in a handful of donors, at about 28.3-65%. Whether the expanded NKG2C-expressing T cell clones were specific for HCMV antigens remained unclear. The eight sequenced donors were randomly selected healthy volunteers, three men and five women. A commercial ELISA kit detecting HCMV-specific IgG in serum was used to determine HCMV serostatus. Peripheral blood mononuclear cells were isolated from blood by Ficoll density gradient centrifugation. For about six donors, bulk peripheral blood T-cell repertoires were also sequenced from unsorted PBMC. cDNA synthesis was primed from the TCR beta constant segment and was followed by two successive PCR amplification steps. The libraries were sequenced on Illumina HiSeq 2000/2500, MiSeq or NextSeq, producing 2 x 150 bp reads. Reads were demultiplexed and grouped by UMI with MIGEC, and clonotypes were assembled and quantified with MiTCR. To exclude erroneous sequences, only TCR cDNA sequences supported by at least two reads were retained. Downstream repertoire analysis used the tcR package, and clonotypes were matched across fractions by CDR3 nucleotide sequence plus V segment. VDJmatch was used to annotate antigen specificity against VDJdb, with one amino acid substitution in CDR3 allowed.

Rearrangement joined TRBV29-1 to TRBJ1-1, and perhaps TRBD1 as D gene, on 5 matching bases. Sequenced material: PBMCs from blood, taken on the day of vaccination. The TCR was taken from a man in his fifties or sixties who received an inactivated influenza vaccine. Donor details come from another sample of the same person, matched by shared clones. Here is the DNA: TGCAGCGTCAGGGCGCCGGACACTGAAGCTTTCTTT. Protein translation: CSVRAPDTEAFF.